The source of this T cell receptor beta chain is a study of shared clonotypes between healthy human individuals. Study results and caveats: Blood was the sole source, and tissue repertoires probably differ. Sharing across four donors was highest in naive CD4 (roughly 5%) and lowest in memory CD8 (roughly 0.4%).

CDR1 and CDR2 (germline): MNHNS, SASEGT. V was pared by 5 bases and J by 2 bases, with 5 bases of the junction left unmatched. The CDR3 is made up of 14 amino acids. The protocol was immunoSEQ multiplex PCR, while the TCRdb copy is restricted to in-frame clones and leaves out a portion. This table holds about 2.4 million clones, 90% to 95% found once. To note about this clone: Its target is not known.

The specimen sequenced was naive CD4+ T cells sorted from blood. Documented subset: CD45RA+ positively selected. The receptor was isolated from a man aged 18 to 35 in good health. The rearrangement joins TRBV6-1 to TRBJ2-5; 7 nucleotides match TRBD2. CDR3 nucleotide sequence: TGTGCCAGCAGTATGGCGGGGGTACAAGAGACCCAGTACTTC. This translates into CASSMAGVQETQYF.